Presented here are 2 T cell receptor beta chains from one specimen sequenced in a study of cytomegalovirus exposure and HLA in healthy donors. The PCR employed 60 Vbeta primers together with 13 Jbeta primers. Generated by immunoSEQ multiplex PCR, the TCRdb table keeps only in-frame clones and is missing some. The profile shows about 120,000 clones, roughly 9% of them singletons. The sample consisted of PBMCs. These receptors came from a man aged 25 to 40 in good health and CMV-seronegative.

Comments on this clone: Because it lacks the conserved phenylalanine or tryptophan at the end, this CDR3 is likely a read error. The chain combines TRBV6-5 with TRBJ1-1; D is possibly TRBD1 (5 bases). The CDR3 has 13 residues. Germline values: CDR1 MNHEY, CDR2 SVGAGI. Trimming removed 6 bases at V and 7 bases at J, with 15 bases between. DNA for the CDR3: TGTGCCAGCAGCCCGGGACTGGCAGGTGAAGCTTTCCTT. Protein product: CASSPGLAGEAFL.

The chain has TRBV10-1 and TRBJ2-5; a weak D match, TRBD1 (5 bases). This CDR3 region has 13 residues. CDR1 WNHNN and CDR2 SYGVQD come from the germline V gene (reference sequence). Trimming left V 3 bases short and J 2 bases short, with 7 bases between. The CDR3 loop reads CASSEAGQETQYF. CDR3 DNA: TGCGCCAGCAGTGAAGCAGGGCAAGAGACCCAGTACTTC.